These 5 T cell receptor beta chains originate from one sample sequenced in a study of T cell responses to AZD1222 COVID-19 vaccine. Sequencing used immunoSEQ multiplex PCR; TCRdb keeps in-frame clones, though not all of them. The sample holds approximately 150,000 clones, approximately 89% seen once. This specimen was peripheral blood, taken 28 days after the second AZD1222 dose. Every receptor here comes from an adult who received the AZD1222 COVID-19 vaccine.

V and J are TRBV5-4 and TRBJ1-1; D possibly corresponds to TRBD1 (6 bases). Deletions cut 4 bases from V and 11 bases from J, with 24 bases between. CDR1 SGHNT and CDR2 YYREEE come from the germline V gene (reference sequence). This CDR3 spans 15 amino acids. CDR3 loop: CASSLLDGGAKNAFF. The CDR3 DNA reads as TGTGCCAGCAGCCTACTTGATGGGGGCGCAAAGAATGCTTTCTTT.

The V gene is TRBV5-5, the J gene TRBJ1-4, with 8 bases lining up with TRBD1. The V gene's germline CDR1 is SGHKS and CDR2 YYEKEE (reference sequence). The length of the CDR3 is 16 residues. The ends lost 5 bases at V and 5 bases at J; junction bases unmatched: 11. CDR3 coding DNA: TGTGCCAGCAGGCTGGGCCCAGGGGGCCTGAATGAAAAACTGTTTTTT. Protein product: CASRLGPGGLNEKLFF.

This chain links TRBV6-6 with TRBJ1-1; 7 bases align to TRBD1. Germline V gene data show CDR1 as MNHNY and CDR2 as SVGAGI (reference sequence). CDR3 length equals 14 residues. V lost 6 bases and J lost 4; bases outside the gene matches: 8. The CDR3 protein is CASSPQGGATEAFF. The CDR3 DNA reads TGTGCCAGCAGCCCTCAGGGGGGTGCCACTGAAGCTTTCTTT.

This clone was detected only once. The chain employs TRBV28 and TRBJ1-6; tentatively, D is TRBD1 (6 bases). V was pared by 6 bases and J by 7 bases, with 13 bases between. The germline V gene encodes CDR1 MDHEN and CDR2 SYDVKM. CDR3 length: 14 amino acids. The CDR3 loop reads CASRPGQKNSPLHF. The CDR3 coding sequence is TGTGCCAGCAGACCCGGACAGAAGAATTCACCCCTCCACTTT.

This sequence joins TRBV6-1 and TRBJ2-7, with D uncertain. Per germline, CDR1 MNHNS and CDR2 SASEGT. V dropped 3 bases and J dropped 3 bases, with 9 bases sitting between them. The CDR3 sequence is 13 residues long. DNA for the CDR3: TGTGCCAGCAGTGAGGCCGTGGTCTACGAGCAGTACTTC. This gives the protein CASSEAVVYEQYF.